This TCR beta chain was captured by sequencing in a study of Graves' ophthalmopathy and Graves' hyperthyroidism. At the level of the study: Before any treatment, peripheral blood was taken at the initial diagnosis.

RNA transcripts provided the template for amplifying TCR beta CDR3 regions. Following a first-round RT-PCR that used HTBI primers, a second-round multiplex PCR was carried out. Each CDR3 protein is one row after TCRdb ran MiXCR on the multiplex PCR reads. Seen here are over 200,000 distinct CDR3 sequences, roughly 27% observed once, and the top ten hold about 9.3%. Ophthalmopathy-affected donors exhibited moderate-to-severe activity, CAS ≥3, NOSPECS ≥4, and duration under 3 months. PBMCs came from over 9.5 ml of fresh peripheral blood. This clonotype was picked up many times. With 4 bases removed from V and 1 base from J, the gap between germline ends came to 7 bases. CDR3 length equals 13 residues.

The sequenced material came from peripheral blood. The V call is TRBV12-3 or TRBV12-4, the J call TRBJ1-1; tentative D call: TRBD1 (5 bases). The TCR sequence derives from a man aged 50-59 years with Graves' ophthalmopathy. The CDR3 nucleotides read TGTGCCAGCAGTTCAAGGGGGAACACTGAAGCTTTCTTT. Translation: CASSSRGNTEAFF.